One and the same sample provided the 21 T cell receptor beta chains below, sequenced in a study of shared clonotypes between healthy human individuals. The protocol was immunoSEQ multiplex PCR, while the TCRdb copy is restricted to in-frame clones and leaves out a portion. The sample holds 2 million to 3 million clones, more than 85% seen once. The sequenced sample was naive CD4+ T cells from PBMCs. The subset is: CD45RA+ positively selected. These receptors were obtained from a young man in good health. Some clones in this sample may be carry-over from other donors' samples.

The CDR3 bases are TGTGCCAGCAGTTCCCTAGCGGGAGGGATGGGTGAGCAGTACTTC. Translating gives CASSSLAGGMGEQYF. The chain employs TRBV6-5 and TRBJ2-7; 12 bases match TRBD2. Trimming cost V 4 bases and J 7 bases; bases outside gene matches: 8. Germline loops: CDR1 MNHEY, CDR2 SVGAGI. This CDR3 is built from 15 residues.

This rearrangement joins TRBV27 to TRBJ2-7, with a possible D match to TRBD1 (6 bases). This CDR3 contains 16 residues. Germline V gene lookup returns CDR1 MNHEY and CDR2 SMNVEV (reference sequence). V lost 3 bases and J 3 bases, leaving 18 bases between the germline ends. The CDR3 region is CASSFGPPGHYYEQYF. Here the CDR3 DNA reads TGTGCCAGCAGTTTTGGCCCCCCGGGACATTACTACGAGCAGTACTTC.

This chain's CDR3 is CSARHWDTIYF. For the CDR3, the DNA is TGCAGTGCTAGACACTGGGACACCATATATTTT. V is TRBV20-1 and J is TRBJ1-3; D not resolved. The CDR3 extends over 11 amino acids. Germline loops: CDR1 DFQATT, CDR2 SNEGSKA (reference sequence). V lost 2 bases, J lost 8 bases, and 7 bases lay in between.

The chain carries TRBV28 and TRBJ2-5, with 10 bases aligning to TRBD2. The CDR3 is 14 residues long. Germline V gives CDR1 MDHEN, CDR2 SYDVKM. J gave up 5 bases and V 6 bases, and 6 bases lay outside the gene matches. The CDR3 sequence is CASRLAGAGETQYF. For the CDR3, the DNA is TGTGCCAGCAGGCTAGCGGGAGCTGGTGAGACCCAGTACTTC.

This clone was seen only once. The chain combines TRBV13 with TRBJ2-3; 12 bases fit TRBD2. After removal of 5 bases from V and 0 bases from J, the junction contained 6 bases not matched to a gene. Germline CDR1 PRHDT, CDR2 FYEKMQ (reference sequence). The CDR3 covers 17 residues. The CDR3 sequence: CASSTKTSGGSTDTQYF. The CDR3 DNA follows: TGTGCCAGCAGCACAAAGACTAGCGGGGGCAGCACAGATACGCAGTATTTT.

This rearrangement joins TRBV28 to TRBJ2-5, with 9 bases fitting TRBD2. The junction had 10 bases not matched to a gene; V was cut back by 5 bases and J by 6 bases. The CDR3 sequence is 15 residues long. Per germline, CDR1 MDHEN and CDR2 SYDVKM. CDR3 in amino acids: CASSLLAAGGKTQYF. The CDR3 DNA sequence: TGTGCCAGCAGTCTCCTTGCGGCGGGAGGGAAGACCCAGTACTTC.

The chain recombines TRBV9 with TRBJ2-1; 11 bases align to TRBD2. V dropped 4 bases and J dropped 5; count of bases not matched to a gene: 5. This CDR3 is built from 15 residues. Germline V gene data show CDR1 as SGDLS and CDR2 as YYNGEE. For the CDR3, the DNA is TGTGCCAGCAGCCCCGGGACTAGCGGAAACAATGAGCAGTTCTTC. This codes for CASSPGTSGNNEQFF.

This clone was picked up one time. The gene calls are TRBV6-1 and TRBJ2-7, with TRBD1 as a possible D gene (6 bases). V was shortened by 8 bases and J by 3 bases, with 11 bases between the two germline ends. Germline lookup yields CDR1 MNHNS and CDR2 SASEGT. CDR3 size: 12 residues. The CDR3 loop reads CASGGGGYEQYF. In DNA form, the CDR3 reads TGTGCCAGCGGGGGCGGAGGCTACGAGCAGTACTTC.

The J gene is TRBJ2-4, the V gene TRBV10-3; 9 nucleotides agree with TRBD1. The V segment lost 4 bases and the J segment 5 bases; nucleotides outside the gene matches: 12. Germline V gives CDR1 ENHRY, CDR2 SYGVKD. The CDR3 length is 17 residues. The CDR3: CAISARTGTGKENIQYF. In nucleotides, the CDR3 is TGTGCCATCAGTGCCCGAACCGGGACAGGGAAGGAAAACATTCAGTACTTC.

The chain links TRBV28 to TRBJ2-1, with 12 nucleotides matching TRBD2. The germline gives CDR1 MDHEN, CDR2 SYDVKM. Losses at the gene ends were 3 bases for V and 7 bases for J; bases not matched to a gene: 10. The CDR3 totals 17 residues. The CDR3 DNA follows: TGTGCCAGCAGTTTGCTTGGGTCTAGCGGGAGGGGGAATGAGCAGTTCTTC. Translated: CASSLLGSSGRGNEQFF.

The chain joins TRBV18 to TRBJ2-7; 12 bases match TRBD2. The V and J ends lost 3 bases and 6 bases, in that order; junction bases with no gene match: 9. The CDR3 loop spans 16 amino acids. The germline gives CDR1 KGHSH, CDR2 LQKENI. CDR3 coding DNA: TGTGCCAGCTCACCCGTTCAGACTAGCGGGAGAGCCGAGCAGTACTTC. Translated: CASSPVQTSGRAEQYF.

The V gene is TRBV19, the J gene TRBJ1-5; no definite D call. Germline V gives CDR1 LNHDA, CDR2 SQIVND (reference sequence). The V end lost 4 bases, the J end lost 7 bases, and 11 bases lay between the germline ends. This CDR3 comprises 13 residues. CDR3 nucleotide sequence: TGTGCCAGTAGTACCTCAATGTCGCAGCCCCAGCATTTT. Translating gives CASSTSMSQPQHF.

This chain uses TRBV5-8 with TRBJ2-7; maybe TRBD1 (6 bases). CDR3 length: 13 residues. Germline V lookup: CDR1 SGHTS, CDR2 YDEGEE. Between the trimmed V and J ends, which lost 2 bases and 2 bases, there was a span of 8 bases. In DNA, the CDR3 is TGTGCCAGCAGCTTCAGGGGTACCTACGAGCAGTACTTC. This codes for CASSFRGTYEQYF.

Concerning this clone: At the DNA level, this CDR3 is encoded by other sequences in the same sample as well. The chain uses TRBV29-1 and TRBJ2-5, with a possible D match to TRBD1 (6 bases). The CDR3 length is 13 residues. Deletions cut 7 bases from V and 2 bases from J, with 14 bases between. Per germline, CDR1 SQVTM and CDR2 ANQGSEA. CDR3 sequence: CSASRGSQETQYF. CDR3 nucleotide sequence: TGCAGCGCATCTAGGGGGTCACAAGAGACCCAGTACTTC.

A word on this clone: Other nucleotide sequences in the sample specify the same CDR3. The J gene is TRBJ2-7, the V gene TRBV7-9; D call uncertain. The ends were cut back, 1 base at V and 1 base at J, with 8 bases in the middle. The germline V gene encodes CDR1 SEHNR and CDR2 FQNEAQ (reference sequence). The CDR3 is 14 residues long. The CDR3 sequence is CASSLGQQSYEQYF. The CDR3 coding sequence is TGTGCCAGCAGCTTAGGTCAGCAGTCCTACGAGCAGTACTTC.

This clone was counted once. DNA for the CDR3: TGTGCCAGTAGACACGACAGGAGGAACTATGGCTACACCTTC. The encoded protein is CASRHDRRNYGYTF. This rearrangement joins TRBV19 to TRBJ1-2; the D gene is possibly TRBD1 (6 bases). The V gene's germline CDR1 is LNHDA and CDR2 SQIVND (reference sequence). The CDR3 length is 14 residues. Trimming removed 6 bases at V and 2 bases at J, with 13 bases between.

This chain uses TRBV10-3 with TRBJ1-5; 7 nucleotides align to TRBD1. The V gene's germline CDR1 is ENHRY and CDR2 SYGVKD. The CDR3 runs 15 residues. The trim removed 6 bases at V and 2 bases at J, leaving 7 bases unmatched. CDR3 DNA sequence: TGTGCCATCAGCCGTCAGGGGGAGGGCAATCAGCCCCAGCATTTT. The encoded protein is CAISRQGEGNQPQHF.

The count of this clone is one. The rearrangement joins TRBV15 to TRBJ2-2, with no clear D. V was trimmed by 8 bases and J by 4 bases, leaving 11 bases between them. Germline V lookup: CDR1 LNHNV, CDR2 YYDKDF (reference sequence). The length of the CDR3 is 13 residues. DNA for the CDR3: TGTGCCACCCCAGTTGGTAGCACCGGGGAGCTGTTTTTT. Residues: CATPVGSTGELFF.

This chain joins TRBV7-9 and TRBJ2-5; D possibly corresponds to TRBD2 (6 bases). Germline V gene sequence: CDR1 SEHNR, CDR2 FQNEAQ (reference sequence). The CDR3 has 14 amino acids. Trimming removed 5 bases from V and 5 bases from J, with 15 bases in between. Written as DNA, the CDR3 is TGTGCCAGCAGCCCTGGCGGGGCCTTGGAGACCCAGTACTTC. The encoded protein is CASSPGGALETQYF.

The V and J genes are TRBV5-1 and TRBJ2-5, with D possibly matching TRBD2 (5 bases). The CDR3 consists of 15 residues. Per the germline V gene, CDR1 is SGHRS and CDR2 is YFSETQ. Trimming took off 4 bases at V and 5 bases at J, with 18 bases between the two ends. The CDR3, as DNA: TGCGCCAGCAGCCCCTACGCCGGGGTGGAGGAGACCCAGTACTTC. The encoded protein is CASSPYAGVEETQYF.

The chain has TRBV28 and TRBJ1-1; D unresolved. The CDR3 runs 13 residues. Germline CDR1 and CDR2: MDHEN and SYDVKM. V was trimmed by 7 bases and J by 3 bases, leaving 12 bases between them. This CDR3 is CASIDSVYTEAFF. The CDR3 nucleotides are TGTGCCAGCATCGACTCGGTGTACACTGAAGCTTTCTTT.